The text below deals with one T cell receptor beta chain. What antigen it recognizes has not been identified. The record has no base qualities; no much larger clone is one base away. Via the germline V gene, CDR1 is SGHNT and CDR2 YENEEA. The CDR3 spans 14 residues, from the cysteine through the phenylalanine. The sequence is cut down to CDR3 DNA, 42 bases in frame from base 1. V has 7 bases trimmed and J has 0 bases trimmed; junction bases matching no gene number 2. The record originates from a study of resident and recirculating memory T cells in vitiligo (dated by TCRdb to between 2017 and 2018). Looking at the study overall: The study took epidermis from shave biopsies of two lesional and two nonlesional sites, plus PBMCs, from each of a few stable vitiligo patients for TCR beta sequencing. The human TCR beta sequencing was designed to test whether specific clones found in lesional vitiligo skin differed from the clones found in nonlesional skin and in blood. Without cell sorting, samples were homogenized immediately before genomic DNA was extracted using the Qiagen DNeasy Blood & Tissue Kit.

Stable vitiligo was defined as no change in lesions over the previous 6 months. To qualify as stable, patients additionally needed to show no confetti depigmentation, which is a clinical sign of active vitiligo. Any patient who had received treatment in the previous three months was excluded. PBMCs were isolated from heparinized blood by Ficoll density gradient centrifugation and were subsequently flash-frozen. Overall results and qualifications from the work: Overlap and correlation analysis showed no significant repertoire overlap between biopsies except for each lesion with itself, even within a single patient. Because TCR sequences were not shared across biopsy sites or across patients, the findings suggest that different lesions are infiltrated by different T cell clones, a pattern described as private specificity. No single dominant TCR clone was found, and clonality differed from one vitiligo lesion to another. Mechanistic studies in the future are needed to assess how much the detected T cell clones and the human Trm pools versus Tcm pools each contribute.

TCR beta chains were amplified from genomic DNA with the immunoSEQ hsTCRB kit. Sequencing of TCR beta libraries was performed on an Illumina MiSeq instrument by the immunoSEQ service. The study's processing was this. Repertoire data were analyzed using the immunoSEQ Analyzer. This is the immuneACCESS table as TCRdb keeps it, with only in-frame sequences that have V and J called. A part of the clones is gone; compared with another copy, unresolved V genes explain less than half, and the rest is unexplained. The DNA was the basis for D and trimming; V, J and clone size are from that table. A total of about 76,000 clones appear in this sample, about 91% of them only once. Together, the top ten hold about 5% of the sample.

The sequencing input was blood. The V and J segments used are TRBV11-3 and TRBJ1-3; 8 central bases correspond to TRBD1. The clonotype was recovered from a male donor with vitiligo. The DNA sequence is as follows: TGTGCCAGCAATGGACAGGGCTCTGGAAACACCATATATTTT. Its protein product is CASNGQGSGNTIYF.